The T cell receptor beta chain under discussion was sequenced for a study of T cells in Graves' hyperthyroidism and ophthalmopathy. Researchers took RNA transcripts and amplified the TCR beta CDR3 regions from them. In the first-round RT-PCR of the TCR CDR3, the HTBI primer set was used. Each CDR3 protein is one row after TCRdb ran MiXCR on the multiplex PCR reads. The repertoire holds hundreds of thousands of distinct CDR3 sequences, with 16% as singletons. Subjects aged 18 to 65 presented with newly diagnosed hyperthyroidism of less than 2 months' duration. J lost 12 bases, V lost 10 bases, and 8 bases had no gene match. The V gene's germline CDR1 is SNHLY and CDR2 FYNNEI. This CDR3 contains 11 residues.

This sequence was found in a woman in her 30s with Graves' hyperthyroidism. The material sequenced was blood. The chain links TRBV2 to TRBJ2-1; 8 positions match TRBD1. In DNA, the CDR3 is TGTGCCACCAACCCCGGGACAGGGCAGTTCTTC. Translating it yields CATNPGTGQFF. The full variable domain, with the rest looked up from reference TRBV2 and TRBJ2-1, is EPEVTQTPSHQVTQMGQEVILRCVPISNHLYFYWYRQILGQKVEFLVSFYNNEISEKSEIFDDQFSVERPDGSNFTLKIRSTKLEDSAMYFCATNPGTGQFFGPGTRLTVL.